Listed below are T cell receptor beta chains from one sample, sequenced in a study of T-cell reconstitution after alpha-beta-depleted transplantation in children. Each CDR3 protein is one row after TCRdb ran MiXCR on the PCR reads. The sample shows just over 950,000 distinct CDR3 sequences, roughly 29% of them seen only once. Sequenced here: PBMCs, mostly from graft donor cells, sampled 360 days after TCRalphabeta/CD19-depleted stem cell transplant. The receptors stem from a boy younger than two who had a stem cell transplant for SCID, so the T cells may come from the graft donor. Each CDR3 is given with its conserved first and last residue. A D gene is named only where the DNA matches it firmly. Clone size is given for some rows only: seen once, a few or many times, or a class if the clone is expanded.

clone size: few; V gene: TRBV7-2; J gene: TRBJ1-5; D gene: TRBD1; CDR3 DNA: TGTGCCAGCAGCTTGGAGACAGGGGAGAGTCGGCCCCAGCATTTT; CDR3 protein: CASSLETGESRPQHF
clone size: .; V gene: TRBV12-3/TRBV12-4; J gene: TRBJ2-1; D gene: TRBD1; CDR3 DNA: TGTGCCAGCAGTTTATTGCAGGGGGCGCATTTAAAGTTCTTC; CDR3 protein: CASSLLQGAHLKFF
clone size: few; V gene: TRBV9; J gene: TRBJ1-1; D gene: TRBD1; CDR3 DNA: TGTGCCAGCAGCGTAGGAACAGGGGGCACTGAAGCTTTCTTT; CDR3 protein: CASSVGTGGTEAFF
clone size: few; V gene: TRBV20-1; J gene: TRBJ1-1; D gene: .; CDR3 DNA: TGCAGTGCTACCGCAGGGGCCACTGAAGCTTTCTTT; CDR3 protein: CSATAGATEAFF
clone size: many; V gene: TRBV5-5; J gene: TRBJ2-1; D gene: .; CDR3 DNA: TGTGCCAGCAGCTTGCTGGTAGGAACCTACAATGAGCAGTTCTTC; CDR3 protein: CASSLLVGTYNEQFF
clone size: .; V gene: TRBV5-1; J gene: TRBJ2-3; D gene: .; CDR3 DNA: TGCGCCAGCAGCCGGACCGCCGGGGGCGGTTTCGCAGATACGCAGTATTTT; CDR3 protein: CASSRTAGGGFADTQYF
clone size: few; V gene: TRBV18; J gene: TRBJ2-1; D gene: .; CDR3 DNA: TGTGCCAGCTCACCCGCCCGACGCGACAGTTACAATGAGCAGTTCTTC; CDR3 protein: CASSPARRDSYNEQFF
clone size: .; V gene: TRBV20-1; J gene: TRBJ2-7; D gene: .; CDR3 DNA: TGCAGTGCTAGGGGACATGTTCGAGGTTCCTACGAGCAGTACTTC; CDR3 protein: CSARGHVRGSYEQYF
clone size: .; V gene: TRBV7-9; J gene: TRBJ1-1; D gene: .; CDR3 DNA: TGTGCCAGCAGCTTATGGAGGATGAACACTGAAGCTTTCTTT; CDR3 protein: CASSLWRMNTEAFF
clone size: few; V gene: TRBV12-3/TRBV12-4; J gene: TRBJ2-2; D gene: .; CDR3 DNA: TGTGCCAGCAGTTTAAGGCTCCACCTGGCCCAGGCCGGGGAGCTGTTTTTT; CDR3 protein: CASSLRLHLAQAGELFF
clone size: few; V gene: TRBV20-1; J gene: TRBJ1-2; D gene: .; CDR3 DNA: TGCAGTGCTAGAGATAAACCGGAGTCTAACTATGGCTACACCTTC; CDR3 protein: CSARDKPESNYGYTF
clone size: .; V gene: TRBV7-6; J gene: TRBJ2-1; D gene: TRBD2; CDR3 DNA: TGTGCCAGCAGCAAGCAGCGGGGGCTCTACAATGAGCAGTTCTTC; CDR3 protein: CASSKQRGLYNEQFF
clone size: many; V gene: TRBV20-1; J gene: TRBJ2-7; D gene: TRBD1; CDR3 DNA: TGCAGTGCTGAACCGGGACAGGGATCGTACGAGCAGTACTTC; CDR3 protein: CSAEPGQGSYEQYF
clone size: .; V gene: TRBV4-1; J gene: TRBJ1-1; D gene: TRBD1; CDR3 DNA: TGCGCCAGCAGCAATCCTACAGGGGCCCCTGAAGCTTTCTTT; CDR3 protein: CASSNPTGAPEAFF
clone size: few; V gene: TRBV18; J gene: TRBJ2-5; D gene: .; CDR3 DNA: TGTGCCAGCTCTACCACCGGCAGGGTGGAGACCCAGTACTTC; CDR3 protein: CASSTTGRVETQYF
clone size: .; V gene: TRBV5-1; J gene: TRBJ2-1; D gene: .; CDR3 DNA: TGCGCCAGCAGCCGTCGACAAGATTACAATGAGCAGTTCTTC; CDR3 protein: CASSRRQDYNEQFF
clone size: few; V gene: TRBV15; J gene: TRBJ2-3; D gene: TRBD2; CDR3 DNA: TGTGCCACCAGCAGAGGCGGGGGTGCGGGTACGCAGTATTTT; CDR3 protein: CATSRGGGAGTQYF
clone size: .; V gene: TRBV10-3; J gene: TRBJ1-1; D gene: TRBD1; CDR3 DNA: TGTGCCATCAGTGACCTCAGGGGGCTTGGGAACACTGAAGCTTTCTTT; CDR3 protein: CAISDLRGLGNTEAFF
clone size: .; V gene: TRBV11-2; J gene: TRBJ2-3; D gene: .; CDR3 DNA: TGTGCCAGCAGCGACGAGCTGAGCTTCACAGATACGCAGTATTTT; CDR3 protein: CASSDELSFTDTQYF
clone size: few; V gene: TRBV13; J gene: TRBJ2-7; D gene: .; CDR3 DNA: TGTGCCAGCAGCTCCACCAGGGGGGACGAGCAGTACTTC; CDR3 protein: CASSSTRGDEQYF
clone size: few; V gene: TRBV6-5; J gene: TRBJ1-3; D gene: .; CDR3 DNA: TGTGCCAGCAGTTACGGGGGTCGGACAGTCTCTGGAAACACCATATATTTT; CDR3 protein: CASSYGGRTVSGNTIYF
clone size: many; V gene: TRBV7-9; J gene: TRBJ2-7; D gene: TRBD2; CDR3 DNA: TGTGCCAGCAGCTTTGGGGGGGTGAGCGAGCAGTACTTC; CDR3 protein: CASSFGGVSEQYF